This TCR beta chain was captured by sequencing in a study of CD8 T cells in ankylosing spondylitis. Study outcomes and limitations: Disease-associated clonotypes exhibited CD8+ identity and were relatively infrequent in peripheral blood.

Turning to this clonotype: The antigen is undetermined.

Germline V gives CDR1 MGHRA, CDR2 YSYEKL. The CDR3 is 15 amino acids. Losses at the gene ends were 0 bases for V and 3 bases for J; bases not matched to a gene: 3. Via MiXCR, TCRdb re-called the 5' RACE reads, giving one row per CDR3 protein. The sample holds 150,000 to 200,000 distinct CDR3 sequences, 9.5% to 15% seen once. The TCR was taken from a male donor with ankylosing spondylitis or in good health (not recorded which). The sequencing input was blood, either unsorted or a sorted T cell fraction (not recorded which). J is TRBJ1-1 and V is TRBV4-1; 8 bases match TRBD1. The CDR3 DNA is TGCGCCAGCAGCCAAGATGGGACAGGCTACACTGAAGCTTTCTTT. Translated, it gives CASSQDGTGYTEAFF.